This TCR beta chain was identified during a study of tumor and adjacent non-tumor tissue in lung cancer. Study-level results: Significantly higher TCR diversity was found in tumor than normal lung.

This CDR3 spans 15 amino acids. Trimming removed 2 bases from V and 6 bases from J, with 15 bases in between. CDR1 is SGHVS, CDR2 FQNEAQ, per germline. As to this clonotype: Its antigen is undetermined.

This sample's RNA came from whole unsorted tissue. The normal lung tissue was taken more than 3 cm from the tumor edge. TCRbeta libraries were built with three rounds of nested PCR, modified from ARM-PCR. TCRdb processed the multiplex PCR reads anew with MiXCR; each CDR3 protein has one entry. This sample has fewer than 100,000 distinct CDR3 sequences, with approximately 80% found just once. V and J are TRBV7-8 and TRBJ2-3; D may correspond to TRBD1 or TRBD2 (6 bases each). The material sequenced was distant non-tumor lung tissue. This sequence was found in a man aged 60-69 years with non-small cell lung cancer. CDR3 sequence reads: CASSLWGARGDTQYF. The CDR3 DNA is TGTGCCAGCAGCTTATGGGGGGCTCGAGGGGATACGCAGTATTTT.